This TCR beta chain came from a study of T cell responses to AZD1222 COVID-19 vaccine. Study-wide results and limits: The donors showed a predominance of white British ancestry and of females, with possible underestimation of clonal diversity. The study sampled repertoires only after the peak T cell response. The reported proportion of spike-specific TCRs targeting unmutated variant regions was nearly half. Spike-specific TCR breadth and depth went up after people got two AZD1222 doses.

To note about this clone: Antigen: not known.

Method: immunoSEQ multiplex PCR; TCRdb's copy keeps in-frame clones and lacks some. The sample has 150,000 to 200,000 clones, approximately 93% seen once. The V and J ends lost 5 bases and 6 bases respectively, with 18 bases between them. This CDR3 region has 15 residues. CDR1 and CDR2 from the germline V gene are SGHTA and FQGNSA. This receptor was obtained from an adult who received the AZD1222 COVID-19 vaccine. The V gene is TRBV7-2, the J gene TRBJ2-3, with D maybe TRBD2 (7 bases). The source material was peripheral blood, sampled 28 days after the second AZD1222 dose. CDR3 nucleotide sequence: TGTGCCAGCAGCCCCACAGGGCGCGGGGGTGATACGCAGTATTTT. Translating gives CASSPTGRGGDTQYF.